This TCR beta chain emerged from a study of OX40 agonist ivuxolimab in advanced cancers. With regard to the full study: Ivuxolimab was a fully human IgG2 agonistic monoclonal antibody targeting the costimulatory receptor OX40 (CD134). Intravenous ivuxolimab was administered to patients every 2 weeks at six dose levels: 0.01, 0.1, 0.3, 1.5, 3 and 10 mg/kg. Among the 50 to 55 dose-escalation patients, around 20 had hepatocellular carcinoma, roughly 15 melanoma, 9 renal cell carcinoma and 9 head and neck cancer. The dose-escalation cohort was about 83% male with a mean age of 60 years, ranging from about 20 to 80. Prior anti-PD-1, anti-PD-L1 or anti-CTLA-4 therapy was permitted, and checkpoint inhibitors had been received by under 50% of dose-escalation patients. Partial responses occurred in three dose-escalation patients: two with cutaneous melanoma and one with hepatocellular carcinoma. The point of sequencing TCRbeta in the periphery was to test whether ivuxolimab changed TCR sequence diversity and drove clonal T-cell expansion. The monotherapy dose-escalation portion (N ≈ 57 patients) of the phase I ivuxolimab trial is reported in the paper.

Patients with a history of autoimmune disease or receiving systemic immunosuppression were excluded from the trial. Peripheral blood for TCR sequencing was collected from all dose cohorts at baseline, on cycle 4 day 1, and on cycle 7 day 1. The samples were drawn from a first-in-human, open-label, multicenter phase I dose-escalation trial of ivuxolimab. Adults with locally advanced or metastatic melanoma, renal cell, hepatocellular, or head and neck squamous cell carcinoma were enrolled in the trial. CD4+ and CD8+ T cells were sorted separately from peripheral blood before TCR sequencing. V is pared back by 3 bases and J by 1 base, with 4 bases lying between the germline termini. Counted from cysteine to phenylalanine, this CDR3 has 14 amino acids. Only the CDR3 part of the read is kept: 42 bases, read in frame from the first base. The germline V gene sets CDR1 to MDHEN and CDR2 to SYDVKM. The study at large found these results: Partial responders in the 0.1-3.0 mg/kg groups had among the lowest normalized peripheral clonal expansion, especially among CD8+ T cells. Low levels of normalized T-cell clonal expansion were also shown by some nonresponding patients. At doses from 0.1 to 3.0 mg/kg, clonal expansion was seen in both CD4+ and CD8+ blood T cells between baseline and week 6. Antigen specificity was not determined for the clonally expanded peripheral T cells. After ivuxolimab, more expanded clones were found on average in CD8+ T cells than in CD4+ T cells.

Details on this clone: What antigen it recognizes has not been identified. No much larger clonotype is one base removed from it; base qualities were not supplied.

To sequence the TCRbeta CDR3 region, genomic DNA was isolated from the sorted cells. The immunoSEQ Assay was used to sequence the TCRbeta CDR3 regions. Held by TCRdb, this immuneACCESS table contains in-frame sequences only and omits some clones. Under half of the omission traces to an unresolved V gene where checked; the cause of the rest is unknown. The sample table holds some 43,000 clones, of which around 87% were seen once. About 16% of the sample is held by the ten biggest clonotypes. The clonotype was recovered from an adult with an advanced solid tumor such as melanoma, head and neck, liver or kidney cancer. Source: CD4+ or CD8+ T cells sorted from blood, taken in a trial of the OX40 agonist ivuxolimab. Here the chain combines TRBV28 and TRBJ1-6, with the D gene not clear enough to name. The CDR3 loop reads CASSFDSYNSPLHF. The nucleotide sequence reads TGTGCCAGCAGTTTCGATTCCTATAATTCACCCCTCCACTTT.